This TCR beta chain was sequenced for a study of graft-versus-host responses after intestinal transplantation. V trimming: 3 bases; J trimming: 10 bases; junction bases outside the gene matches: 10. Germline V lookup: CDR1 SGHNT, CDR2 YYREEE (reference sequence). There are 15 residues in the CDR3. About this clone itself: Antigen unknown.

TCRdb's copy holds only in-frame clones and misses some; the assay was immunoSEQ multiplex PCR. This table has about 130,000 clones, roughly 91% appearing once. The rearrangement uses TRBV5-4 and TRBJ2-1, with 10 bases that match TRBD2. This receptor was taken from a human donor who received an intestinal transplant. The specimen was unstimulated CD4+ T cells sorted from spleen or lymph node cells, collected before intestinal transplant. The CDR3 here is CASSSDLAGESEQFF. The CDR3 DNA reads as TGTGCCAGCAGCTCGGACCTAGCGGGAGAGTCGGAGCAGTTCTTC.